The clone carrying this TCR beta chain was detected only a few times. Its specificity is not known. Each patient's relapse followed autologous stem cell transplantation, and brentuximab vedotin exposure varied. Germline values: CDR1 SGHVS, CDR2 FNYEAQ. This CDR3 is 14 amino acids long. V lost 1 base to trimming and J lost 2 bases, with 8 bases between them. TCRdb's copy holds only in-frame clones and misses some; the assay was immunoSEQ multiplex PCR. The table records roughly 40,000 clones, around 87% of them present only once. The data originate from a study of PD-1 blockade in classical Hodgkin lymphoma. Findings and limits, study-wide: Before treatment, complete responders showed about the same diversity as newly diagnosed patients. Reasons behind the repertoire differences stay unclear, perhaps disease activity or earlier therapy. By cycle point C4D1, TCR diversity had risen significantly in CD4+ cells (but not CD8+ cells).

The specimen comprised peripheral blood mononuclear cells (PBMCs), sampled at baseline. The receptor comes from a human donor with classical Hodgkin lymphoma. J is TRBJ1-2 and V is TRBV7-6; no clear D gene. CDR3 sequence reads: CASSLVPVNYGYTF. The DNA of the CDR3 is TGTGCCAGCAGCTTAGTTCCGGTGAACTATGGCTACACCTTC.